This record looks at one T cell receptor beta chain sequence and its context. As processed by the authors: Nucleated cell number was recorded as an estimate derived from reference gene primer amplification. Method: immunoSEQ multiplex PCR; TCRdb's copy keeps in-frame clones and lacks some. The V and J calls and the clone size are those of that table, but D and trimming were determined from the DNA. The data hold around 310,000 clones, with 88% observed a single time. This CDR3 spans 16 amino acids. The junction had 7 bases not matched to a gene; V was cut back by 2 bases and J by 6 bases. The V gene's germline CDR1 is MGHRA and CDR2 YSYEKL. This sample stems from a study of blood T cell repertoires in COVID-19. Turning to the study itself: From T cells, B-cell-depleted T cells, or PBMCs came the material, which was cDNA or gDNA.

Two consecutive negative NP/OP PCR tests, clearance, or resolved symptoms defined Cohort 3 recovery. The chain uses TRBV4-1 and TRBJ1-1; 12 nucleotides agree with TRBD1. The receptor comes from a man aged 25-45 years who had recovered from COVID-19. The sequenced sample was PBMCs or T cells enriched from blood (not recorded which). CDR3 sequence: CASSQPGQGAGAEAFF. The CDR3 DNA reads TGCGCCAGCAGCCAACCGGGACAGGGGGCAGGGGCTGAAGCTTTCTTT.